The 23 T cell receptor delta chains in this list originate from one sample, sequenced in a study of gamma-delta T cells after stem cell transplantation. TCRdb repeated clone calling on the RT-PCR reads with CATT. The sample carries roughly 1,400 delta-chain clones, about 14% recorded once. The sequenced sample consisted of gamma-delta T cells. The source is a human donor. It is not recorded whose cells these are; they may come from a transplant donor.

On this clone itself: Since a far larger clone is one base different, this is likely a read error. This chain uses TRDV2 with TRDJ1, with 9 bases lining up with TRDD3. The germline gives CDR1 GEAIGNYY, CDR2 EKD. CDR3 length: 21 residues. V dropped 4 bases and J dropped 0; count of bases not matched to a gene: 23. CDR3 DNA sequence: TGTGCCTGTGAGCCGATCCTACCGAACCCTACTGGGGGACTGTACACCGATAAACTCATCTTT. It yields the protein CACEPILPNPTGGLYTDKLIF.

This clone was found a few times. Other nucleotide sequences from this sample produce the same CDR3. The rearrangement links TRDV2 to TRDJ1; 8 nucleotides match TRDD3. Trimming removed 1 base from V and 0 bases from J; junction bases left unmatched: 9. CDR3 length equals 17 residues. Germline V lookup: CDR1 GEAIGNYY, CDR2 EKD. The DNA for the CDR3 is TGTGCCTGTGACACACTGGGGGGGACCGAGTACACCGATAAACTCATCTTT. It translates to CACDTLGGTEYTDKLIF.

Turning to this clone: A far more abundant clone sits one base away, making this likely a read error. The rearrangement joins TRDV2 to TRDJ1, with 7 bases that match TRDD3. This CDR3 has 18 residues. After removal of 3 bases from V and 0 bases from J, the junction contained 15 bases not matched to a gene. From germline, CDR1 is GEAIGNYY and CDR2 EKD. As DNA, the CDR3 is TGTGCCTGTGACGACCTACTGGGGAATTCCCAGTACACCGATAAACTCATCTTT. Its protein product is CACDDLLGNSQYTDKLIF.

The J gene is TRDJ3, the V gene TRDV2; 12 bases align to TRDD3. The CDR3 extends over 19 amino acids. From germline, CDR1 is GEAIGNYY and CDR2 EKD. Losses at the gene ends were 1 base for V and 3 bases for J; bases not matched to a gene: 6. The chain's CDR3 is CACDTLGDTLSWDTRQMFF. CDR3 coding DNA: TGTGCCTGTGACACGCTGGGGGATACGCTCAGCTGGGACACCCGACAGATGTTTTTC.

This clone occurred a few times. It differs at one base from a far larger clone, so likely a read error. The chain recombines TRDV2 with TRDJ1, with D possibly matching TRDD3 (6 bases). This CDR3 region has 16 residues. The germline V gene encodes CDR1 GEAIGNYY and CDR2 EKD. The V gene lost 1 base and the J gene lost 1 base, with 15 bases spanning the gap. The CDR3 nucleotides are TGTGCCTGTGACACGCTGGGGAATACTATCACCGATAAACTCATCTTT. This encodes CACDTLGNTITDKLIF.

Worth noting for this clone: TCRdb shows a much larger clone's protein in place of this DNA's translation, and the two differ at residue 4, likely through a read error; the protein shown is translated from the DNA. This chain uses TRDV3 with TRDJ1; 9 nucleotides agree with TRDD3. This CDR3 comprises 14 residues. V was clipped by 5 bases and J by 3 bases; unmatched bases: 10. CDR1 is TVYSNPD and CDR2 is GDNSRS in the germline V gene (reference sequence). The CDR3 spells CATRLLGDSDKLIF. The CDR3 bases are TGTGCCACCCGCCTTCTGGGGGATTCCGATAAACTCATCTTT.

This clone was found a few times. This likely stems from a read error, as it lies one base from a far larger clone. This same CDR3 is encoded by further DNA sequences in the sample. The chain has TRDV2 and TRDJ1, with D tentatively TRDD3 (6 bases). The CDR3 consists of 18 residues. Germline CDR1 is GEAIGNYY and CDR2 is EKD. CDR3 DNA sequence: TGTGCCTGTGACACCGTCCGGGATAAGAGGATGTACACTGATAAACTCATCTTT. This gives the protein CACDTVRDKRMYTDKLIF.

Only a few counts were recorded for this clone. A far larger clone lies a single base away; this is likely a read error. This CDR3 is also generated by other DNA sequences in the sample. The chain couples TRDV2 to TRDJ1; 7 nucleotides align to TRDD3. This CDR3 has 16 residues. J lost 2 bases, V lost 1 base, and 9 bases had no gene match. Germline V lookup: CDR1 GEAIGNYY, CDR2 EKD. CDR3 coding DNA: TGTGCCTGTGACACATCTTTGGGGGAGCGTACCGATAAACTCATCTTT. This translates into CACDTSLGERTDKLIF.

This clone showed up just a few times. One base separates it from a far larger clone, so it is likely a read error. The same CDR3 is also encoded by other DNA sequences in this sample. In nucleotides, the CDR3 is TGTGCCTGCGAGGATCTGGGGGACCCAGGAAATAAACTCATCTTT. The encoded protein is CACEDLGDPGNKLIF. The rearrangement uses TRDV2 and TRDJ1, with 8 bases fitting TRDD3. This CDR3 is built from 15 residues. The germline CDR1 and CDR2 sequences are GEAIGNYY and EKD. V lost 7 bases and J lost 6; bases outside the gene matches: 15.

For this clone: The amino acid sequence in TCRdb belongs to a much larger clone and departs from this DNA's translation at residue 6, likely a sequencing read error; the sequence shown is translated from the DNA. This sequence joins TRDV2 and TRDJ1; D is undetermined. The germline gives CDR1 GEAIGNYY, CDR2 EKD. The ends were cut back, 2 bases at V and 2 bases at J, with 14 bases in the middle. This CDR3 has 15 amino acids. CDR3 nucleotide sequence: TGTGCCTGTGACATGATGCTGGATGAAACCGATAAACTCATCTTT. Amino acids: CACDMMLDETDKLIF.

This clone was counted between two and nine times. A read error is likely here: a far larger clone is one base away. The same CDR3 is also encoded by other DNA sequences in this sample. This chain links TRDV2 with TRDJ1; 7 bases map to TRDD3. This CDR3 contains 16 residues. Germline CDR1 and CDR2: GEAIGNYY and EKD. The junction had 13 bases not matched to a gene; V was cut back by 4 bases and J by 3 bases. CDR3 sequence reads: CACDTVGDRRSDKLIF. The CDR3, as DNA: TGTGCCTGTGATACGGTAGGGGATAGGCGGTCCGATAAACTCATCTTT.

By sample fraction, this clone is large. The sample has other DNA sequences that encode this CDR3 too. The CDR3 is CACDTLTGDTWGDKLIF. As DNA, the CDR3 is TGTGCCTGTGACACCTTGACGGGGGATACTTGGGGCGATAAACTCATCTTT. The chain joins TRDV2 to TRDJ1, with 9 bases lining up with TRDD3. V lost 0 bases to trimming and J lost 4 bases; unmatched junction nucleotides: 11. CDR1 is GEAIGNYY and CDR2 is EKD in the germline V gene. This CDR3 region has 17 residues.

As concerns this clone: TCRdb attributes to this sequence the protein of a much larger clone, which differs from the DNA translation at residue 13; a read error is likely, and the protein displayed is translated from the DNA. J is TRDJ1 and V is TRDV2; TRDD3 agrees at 10 bases. V was clipped by 3 bases and J by 1 base; unmatched bases: 16. Germline values: CDR1 GEAIGNYY, CDR2 EKD. This CDR3 is built from 19 residues. The CDR3 protein is CACDDMSTGGLASTDKLIF. The CDR3 nucleotides read TGTGCCTGTGACGACATGTCTACTGGGGGATTGGCCAGCACCGATAAACTCATCTTT.

Details on this clone: This DNA's translation and the protein TCRdb lists, from a much larger clone, do not match at residue 9, likely due to a read error; the protein shown is translated from the DNA. The chain couples TRDV2 to TRDJ1; D gene unclear. There are 17 residues in the CDR3. The V end lost 0 bases, the J end lost 0 bases, and 16 bases lay between the germline ends. Germline assignment: CDR1 GEAIGNYY and CDR2 EKD. CDR3 DNA sequence: TGTGCCTGTGACACCGTGAATGGGAGATCCTACACCGATAAACTCATCTTT. It codes for CACDTVNGRSYTDKLIF.

This clone has just a few counts. A read error likely explains this, since a far larger clone differs by one base. The V call is TRDV2, the J call TRDJ1; 7 bases align to TRDD3. CDR3 length: 16 amino acids. The germline gives CDR1 GEAIGNYY, CDR2 EKD. The ends lost 3 bases at V and 4 bases at J; junction bases unmatched: 13. CDR3 DNA sequence: TGTGCCTGTGACGCCCTGCTGGGGGGACGGAACGATAAACTCATCTTT. Amino acids: CACDALLGGRNDKLIF.

A note on this clone: A far larger clone is one base from this, pointing to a likely read error. The chain recombines TRDV2 with TRDJ3; 13 nucleotides match TRDD3. Germline V CDR1 and CDR2: GEAIGNYY, EKD. Trimming removed 9 bases from V and 2 bases from J; junction bases left unmatched: 18. This CDR3 region has 21 residues. The CDR3 DNA follows: TGTGCCCGTTGCTCGATGGGTACTGGGGGATACGGACCCTGGGACACCCGACAGATGTTTTTC. Translation gives CARCSMGTGGYGPWDTRQMFF.

As regards this clone: A far larger clone is a single base away, which makes a read error likely. The sample has other DNA sequences that encode this CDR3 too. The rearrangement links TRDV2 to TRDJ1; 7 nucleotides match TRDD3. With V trimmed by 1 base and J by 6 bases, 10 bases remained unmatched. There are 15 residues in the CDR3. Germline V gives CDR1 GEAIGNYY, CDR2 EKD. DNA for the CDR3: TGTGCCTGTGACACGGCCAGCATGGGGGAGAATAAACTCATCTTT. It is translated as CACDTASMGENKLIF.

This clone was seen only a few times. A far larger clone is a single base away, which makes a read error likely. This CDR3 is CACDYVSPLSLGDTRDTDKPIF. The DNA of the CDR3 is TGTGCCTGTGACTATGTATCCCCCTTGAGTCTGGGGGATACGCGGGACACCGATAAACCCATCTTT. The rearrangement uses TRDV2 and TRDJ1; the match to TRDD3 covers 12 bases. Looked up from germline, CDR1 is GEAIGNYY and CDR2 is EKD. The CDR3 has 22 residues.

About this clone: A far more abundant clone sits one base away, making this likely a read error. The V gene is TRDV2, the J gene TRDJ1, with D maybe TRDD3 (6 bases). V was clipped by 0 bases and J by 2 bases, with 15 bases between them. This CDR3 has 16 residues. From germline, CDR1 is GEAIGNYY and CDR2 EKD. Here the CDR3 reads CACDTVGDVGTDKLIF. The CDR3 nucleotides read TGTGCCTGTGACACCGTTGGGGATGTCGGGACCGATAAACTCATCTTT.

Concerning this clone itself: A single base is all that separates this from a far larger clone, so a read error is likely. Other DNA sequences in this specimen translate into the identical CDR3. The CDR3: CACDTVGDKAQLFF. In DNA form, the CDR3 reads TGTGCCTGTGACACCGTGGGGGATAAAGCCCAACTCTTCTTT. The chain is built from TRDV2 and TRDJ2; TRDD3 matches 9 bases. Germline values: CDR1 GEAIGNYY, CDR2 EKD. This CDR3 comprises 14 residues. With V trimmed by 0 bases and J by 11 bases, 6 bases remained unmatched.

As concerns this clone: The mismatch at residue 13 between this DNA's translation and the TCRdb protein of a much larger clone likely reflects a read error; the protein shown is translated from the DNA. J is TRDJ3 and V is TRDV2; TRDD3 matches at 7 bases. CDR3 length: 19 residues. The germline CDR1 and CDR2 sequences are GEAIGNYY and EKD. The CDR3 DNA sequence: TGTGCCTGTGACAGTACTGGGGATCCAAGCTCCTGGGGCACCCGACAGATGTTTTTC. Translated, it gives CACDSTGDPSSWGTRQMFF.

This clone was detected a few times. A read error is the likely source, as a far larger clone sits one nucleotide away. This sample also contains other DNA sequences that code for the same CDR3. This rearrangement joins TRDV2 to TRDJ1, with 12 bases identical to TRDD3. The CDR3 totals 15 residues. CDR1 and CDR2 (germline): GEAIGNYY, EKD. The J segment lost 2 bases and the V segment lost 1 base, leaving 1 base of the junction unmatched. CDR3 region: CACDTLGDTTDKLIF. CDR3 nucleotide sequence: TGTGCCTGTGACACACTGGGGGATACAACCGATAAACTCATCTTT.

To note about this clone: Translating this DNA gives a protein that differs at residue 12 from the TCRdb one, which belongs to a much larger clone; a read error is likely, and the protein shown is this translation. The chain couples TRDV2 to TRDJ1, with TRDD3 matching over 10 bases. The CDR3 has 18 amino acids. V gave up 3 bases and J gave up 1 base; unmatched junction bases: 13. Germline V gene sequence: CDR1 GEAIGNYY, CDR2 EKD. CDR3 DNA sequence: TGTGCCTGTGACGACCTACTGGGGGATTCCCAGTCCACCGATAAACTCATCTTT. Translating it yields CACDDLLGDSQSTDKLIF.